This T cell receptor (beta chain) was obtained from a study of blood T cell repertoires in COVID-19 (dated by TCRdb to the early 2020s). Notes on the research overall: The collaborator samples originated in the United States, Italy and Spain and spanned the acute and convalescent phases of COVID-19. Samples came from the ongoing ImmuneRACE study (first 160 participants) plus 1,254 subjects from 6 global collaborators. The material from the prospective study consisted of cDNA or gDNA derived from T cells, B-cell-depleted T cells, or PBMCs. Subjects who had been exposed to COVID-19, were actively infected with it, or had recovered from it provided the deeply sampled blood TCRbeta repertoires that made up the dataset. The repertoires were made available in a free public database intended to serve as a resource for research on the immune response to SARS-CoV-2. Sample metadata almost always included a de-identified subject ID, COVID-19 status, age in years and sex. HLA class I and class II types, where available, came from metadata supplied by the sample provider rather than from assay-based typing. What the research found in general, with its limitations: Clinical and demographic metadata were provided uncurated, with the amount varying by source and participant.

TCRbeta CDR3 regions were amplified from genomic DNA using the immunoSEQ Assay, a bias-controlled multiplex PCR. As for how the authors treated the data: Within the assay, amplification of reference gene primers was used to estimate how many nucleated cells each sample contained. To quantify the absolute abundance of each unique TCRbeta CDR3 rearrangement, sequence reads were collapsed and filtered. For each sample, productive Simpson clonality was calculated as the square root of Simpson's diversity index across productive rearrangements. Held by TCRdb, this immuneACCESS table contains in-frame sequences only and omits some clones. Under half of the omission traces to an unresolved V gene where checked; the cause of the rest is unknown. That table is the source of V, J and clone size, and D and trimming were worked out from the DNA. Recorded for this sample are around 100,000 clones; 89% of them occurred a single time. The top ten constitute more than 15% of the sample.

Each collaborating institution followed its own protocols to collect whole blood in K2EDTA tubes. For TCRbeta analysis, collaborators shipped samples in one of three forms: frozen whole blood, isolated PBMCs, or DNA extracted from either of those sample types. The cysteine opens and the phenylalanine closes a CDR3 of 13 amino acids. Only the CDR3 part of the read is kept: 39 bases, read in frame from the first base. CDR1 and CDR2 (KGHSH, LQKENI) derive from the germline V gene. V sheds 7 bases and J sheds 2 bases, leaving 11 bases between their ends. As to this clone: Its antigen remains undetermined. No base quality information exists; no much larger clone differs at one position.

The specimen sequenced was peripheral blood. The receptor was derived from an elderly woman in a cohort sampled during active COVID-19. The chain couples TRBV18 to TRBJ2-5; no D segment can be confidently identified. Read as DNA, the sequence is TGTGCCAGCTACCTTGGGCAACAAGAGACCCAGTACTTC. This sequence encodes CASYLGQQETQYF. Extended through the reference TRBV18 and TRBJ2-5 proteins, this CDR3 yields the full variable domain: NAGVMQNPRHLVRRRGQEARLRCSPMKGHSHVYWYRQLPEEGLKFMVYLQKENIIDESGMPKERFSAEFPKEGPSILRIQQVVRGDSAAYFCASYLGQQETQYFGPGTRLLVL.